Here is one T cell receptor beta chain with its context. In germline, CDR1 is SGHVS, CDR2 FQNEAQ. V lost 5 bases, J lost 3 bases, and 7 bases stayed unmatched. The CDR3 is made up of 15 amino acids. Sequenced by immunoSEQ multiplex PCR; TCRdb stores in-frame clones only, minus some. The sample carries tens of thousands of clones, over 85% recorded once. The sample belongs to a study of T cell clonotyping in hematopoietic cell transplantation. As for time point: recipient sample about 28 days before transplant, after cytoreduction. Samples: about 28 days before transplant, then days 30, 100 and 180 after.

This TCR derives from a man aged 40-55 years with chronic myeloid leukemia. Some clones in this sample may be carry-over from other donors' samples. The chain recombines TRBV7-8 with TRBJ2-3, with TRBD2 matching over 8 bases. The sample consisted of peripheral blood mononuclear cells, taken before stem cell transplant. CDR3: CASSPRLAYTDTQYF. Here the CDR3 DNA reads TGTGCCAGCAGCCCCAGACTAGCGTATACAGATACGCAGTATTTT.